The next 20 T cell receptor beta chains were all read from a single sample in a study of shared T cell receptors in the human thymus. Repertoires were generated with immunoSEQ multiplex PCR, while TCRdb's copy carries only in-frame clones and drops some. The sample has about 380,000 clones; 95% are singletons. The source material was thymocytes. Receptor source: a human donor.

This chain joins TRBV6-4 and TRBJ2-1, with TRBD2 as a possible D gene (6 bases). In germline, CDR1 is MRHNA, CDR2 SNTAGT. The CDR3 extends over 16 amino acids. V was shortened by 0 bases and J by 5 bases, with 14 bases between the two germline ends. The DNA of the CDR3 is TGTGCCAGCAGTGACTCGAAGCTAGCGCCTAACAATGAGCAGTTCTTC. This translates into CASSDSKLAPNNEQFF.

The chain is built from TRBV2 and TRBJ2-5; 12 nucleotides align to TRBD2. CDR3 length: 15 amino acids. Germline V lookup: CDR1 SNHLY, CDR2 FYNNEI. The ends lost 2 bases at V and 11 bases at J; junction bases unmatched: 9. The CDR3 loop reads CASSEWTSGDRGQYF. The DNA for the CDR3 is TGTGCCAGCAGTGAATGGACTAGCGGGGACCGAGGGCAGTACTTC.

CDR3 residues: CASSLFRTTYNEQFF. DNA for the CDR3: TGTGCCAGCAGTTTGTTCAGGACAACCTACAATGAGCAGTTCTTC. The chain is built from TRBV28 and TRBJ2-1; D is possibly TRBD1 (5 bases). Trimming removed 3 bases at V and 2 bases at J, with 11 bases between. CDR1 is MDHEN and CDR2 is SYDVKM in the germline V gene. The CDR3 runs 15 residues.

V and J are TRBV29-1 and TRBJ2-3, with 9 bases lining up with TRBD1. This CDR3 has 18 residues. Germline V CDR1 and CDR2: SQVTM, ANQGSEA. J gave up 4 bases and V 1 base, and 15 bases lay outside the gene matches. CDR3 protein: CSVEGARDRDIRSDTQYF. In DNA form, the CDR3 reads TGCAGCGTTGAAGGGGCCCGGGACAGGGATATTCGCTCAGATACGCAGTATTTT.

The V and J genes are TRBV19 and TRBJ2-4, with TRBD1 matching 9 bases. CDR1 is LNHDA and CDR2 is SQIVND in the germline V gene (reference sequence). The CDR3 spans 19 residues. The V segment lost 4 bases and the J segment 0 bases; nucleotides outside the gene matches: 13. As DNA, the CDR3 is TGTGCCAGTAGTAGACACCCCGGGACAGGGAACCTAGCCAAAAACATTCAGTACTTC. Its protein is CASSRHPGTGNLAKNIQYF.

V usage is TRBV28 and J usage is TRBJ2-1; 13 bases align to TRBD2. The CDR3 spans 15 residues. V lost 6 bases, J lost 9 bases, and 8 bases stayed unmatched. CDR1 is MDHEN, CDR2 SYDVKM, per germline. This CDR3 is CASSPLTSGRAEQFF. The CDR3 bases are TGTGCCAGCAGCCCTCTTACTAGCGGGAGGGCTGAGCAGTTCTTC.

The chain's CDR3 is CASSGTSRETQYF. As DNA, the CDR3 is TGTGCCAGTAGTGGAACCTCCCGGGAGACCCAGTACTTC. The chain joins TRBV19 to TRBJ2-5; D remains unclear. The CDR3 is made up of 13 amino acids. From germline, CDR1 is LNHDA and CDR2 SQIVND (reference sequence). V was trimmed by 5 bases and J by 5 bases, leaving 12 bases between them.

Only one count was recorded for this clone. The chain is built from TRBV7-3 and TRBJ2-1, with D possibly being TRBD1 (6 bases). This CDR3 spans 17 amino acids. CDR1 is SGHTA and CDR2 is FQGTGA in the germline V gene. Trimming stripped 5 bases from V and 4 bases from J, with 21 bases between. CDR3 in amino acids: CASSIRGTSGTYNEQFF. The CDR3 nucleotides read TGTGCCAGCAGCATAAGGGGGACCTCAGGGACGTACAATGAGCAGTTCTTC.

This chain uses TRBV29-1 with TRBJ1-2, with D uncertain. Germline V gene data show CDR1 as SQVTM and CDR2 as ANQGSEA. The CDR3 has 10 residues. V was shortened by 4 bases and J by 6 bases, with 6 bases between the two germline ends. The CDR3 spells CSVVVDGYTF. As DNA, the CDR3 is TGCAGCGTTGTTGTTGATGGCTACACCTTC.

Comment on this clone: The sample contains more than one DNA sequence encoding this CDR3. The chain joins TRBV7-2 to TRBJ2-7, with 9 bases aligning to TRBD1. CDR1 is SGHTA, CDR2 FQGNSA, per germline. The CDR3 sequence is 14 residues long. With 5 bases clipped from V and 2 bases from J, the junction kept 4 bases outside the gene matches. The CDR3 here is CASSPRDRAYEQYF. CDR3 nucleotide sequence: TGTGCCAGCAGCCCTCGGGACAGGGCCTACGAGCAGTACTTC.

CDR3 region: CARSVRTSGRTDTQYF. In DNA form, the CDR3 reads TGTGCCAGAAGCGTCCGGACTAGCGGGAGAACGGATACGCAGTATTTT. This chain links TRBV7-5 with TRBJ2-3; TRBD2, the table's D call, lacks a check against the DNA. TRBV7-5 is a pseudogene. The CDR3 runs 16 residues.

The V and J genes are TRBV15 and TRBJ2-1; D unclear. Trimming stripped 0 bases from V and 8 bases from J, with 14 bases between. Per germline, CDR1 LNHNV and CDR2 YYDKDF (reference sequence). The length of the CDR3 is 15 residues. The CDR3 DNA reads as TGTGCCACCAGCAGAGAAGAGCCGCCGCTCTATGAGCAGTTCTTC. The encoded protein is CATSREEPPLYEQFF.

The chain uses TRBV28 and TRBJ2-7; 11 bases line up with TRBD1. The CDR3 is made up of 15 amino acids. CDR1 MDHEN and CDR2 SYDVKM come from the germline V gene. The J segment lost 5 bases and the V segment lost 6 bases, leaving 9 bases of the junction unmatched. The CDR3 DNA reads as TGTGCCAGCAGCCTCCCCCCGGACAGGGGGCACGAGCAGTACTTC. As protein: CASSLPPDRGHEQYF.

The genes are TRBV27 and TRBJ2-1; D is ambiguous. The germline V gene has CDR1 MNHEY and CDR2 SMNVEV (reference sequence). The CDR3 has 13 amino acids. Trimming left V 6 bases short and J 5 bases short, with 11 bases between. The CDR3 DNA reads as TGTGCCAGCAGCATTAAACGGGACAATGAGCAGTTCTTC. Translated, it gives CASSIKRDNEQFF.

This chain joins TRBV29-1 and TRBJ2-7; no clear D. The CDR3 covers 11 residues. Germline V gives CDR1 SQVTM, CDR2 ANQGSEA. Trimming shortened V by 2 bases and J by 2 bases, and 4 bases separated the two germline ends. The CDR3 loop reads CSVENTYEQYF. In DNA form, the CDR3 reads TGCAGCGTTGAAAACACCTACGAGCAGTACTTC.

In this sample, this clone turned up once. This chain links TRBV4-3 with TRBJ2-1, with 10 bases lining up with TRBD2. The CDR3 has 14 amino acids. Trimming at V came to 0 bases and at J to 15 bases, leaving 8 bases not matched to a gene. Germline-derived CDR1 and CDR2 are LGHNA and YSLEER. The CDR3 DNA reads as TGCGCCAGCAGCCAAGATTCCCAGCGGGAGGGCCTGTTCTTC. Its translation: CASSQDSQREGLFF.

This clone was observed a single time. This chain joins TRBV27 and TRBJ2-7, with TRBD2 identical over 7 bases. V shed 3 bases, J shed 7 bases, and the junction held 9 bases outside the gene matches. Germline V gives CDR1 MNHEY, CDR2 SMNVEV (reference sequence). This CDR3 is 14 amino acids long. CDR3 protein: CASSFRDYRSEQYF. CDR3 DNA: TGTGCCAGCAGTTTCCGGGACTATCGCTCGGAGCAGTACTTC.

This chain uses TRBV7-2 with TRBJ2-2; TRBD1 aligns across 10 bases. The CDR3 covers 22 residues. Germline V gene sequence: CDR1 SGHTA, CDR2 FQGNSA. The V gene end was trimmed by 0 bases and the J gene end by 4 bases; junction bases not matched to a gene: 20. CDR3: CASSLAPGTGVLSGVGTGELFF. The CDR3, as DNA: TGTGCCAGCAGCTTAGCCCCCGGGACAGGGGTTCTGTCGGGAGTTGGCACCGGGGAGCTGTTTTTT.

This chain joins TRBV10-3 and TRBJ2-7, with D perhaps TRBD1 (5 bases). V lost 0 bases, J lost 3 bases, and 15 bases lay in between. CDR3 length: 16 amino acids. Per germline, CDR1 ENHRY and CDR2 SYGVKD. The CDR3 DNA reads as TGTGCCATCAGTGAGTCTGGGCCAGGGTGGAGCTACGAGCAGTACTTC. This encodes CAISESGPGWSYEQYF.

The chain uses TRBV7-6 and TRBJ1-3; no firm D call. Trimming took off 5 bases at V and 0 bases at J, with 8 bases between the two ends. This CDR3 comprises 14 residues. The germline V gene encodes CDR1 SGHVS and CDR2 FNYEAQ. DNA of the CDR3: TGTGCCAGCAGCCCAAACAGCTCTGGAAACACCATATATTTT. Its translation: CASSPNSSGNTIYF.